This TCR beta chain was recovered during a study of response to subunit inactivated influenza vaccine. Overall study findings and caveats: Authors suggested seasonal influenza vaccinations each recruit few new T cells.

This clonotype showed up just a few times. Its cognate antigen is unknown. The CDR3 totals 15 residues. Germline V gives CDR1 LNHDA, CDR2 SQIVND (reference sequence). The V end was cut by 4 bases, the J end by 6 bases, with 13 bases between. TCRdb used MiXCR to reprocess the RT-PCR reads, holding one entry per CDR3 protein. The table includes about 310,000 distinct CDR3 sequences, around 20% detected once. The source of this sequence is a man aged 50-75 years who received an inactivated influenza vaccine. The rearrangement joins TRBV19 to TRBJ1-6; maybe TRBD1 (6 bases). Sequencing was performed on PBMCs from blood, taken less than 22 months after vaccination. This CDR3 is CASSTSGTTNSPLHF. For the CDR3, the DNA is TGTGCCAGTAGTACCTCCGGGACAACTAATTCACCCCTCCACTTT. Supplemented by reference TRBV19 and TRBJ1-6, the full variable domain reads DGGITQSPKYLFRKEGQNVTLSCEQNLNHDAMYWYRQDPGQGLRLIYYSQIVNDFQKGDIAEGYSVSREKKESFPLTVTSAQKNPTAFYLCASSTSGTTNSPLHFGNGTRLTVT.